Presented here are 31 T cell receptor beta chains from one specimen sequenced in a study of spatial heterogeneity in lung cancer (dated by TCRdb to the late 2010s). Sample time point, as interpreted from the label and publication: sample taken at primary tumor resection. The library relied on 5' RACE. The reads were generated on a NextSeq 500. In-frame beta chains were kept once TCRdb had trimmed the public reads at Q25 with fastp and called clones with MiXCR. Each CDR3 protein appears once, grouped with its most common genes and DNA. This sample comprises 50,000 to 75,000 distinct CDR3 sequences, 6.3% of them detected only once. The ten biggest clones cover roughly 15% of the sample. The sample in question was PBMCs, obtained at surgery. The receptors shown here come from a female donor with early-stage non-small cell lung cancer.

Notes on this clonotype: This sequence may be a read error, since a much larger clone differs from it by one base. The chain has TRBV3-1 and TRBJ2-7, with D hard to call. Germline assignment: CDR1 LGHDT and CDR2 YNNKEL (reference sequence). The V and J ends lost 1 base and 0 bases respectively, with 13 bases between them. This CDR3 region has 16 residues. Here the CDR3 DNA reads TGTGCCAGCAGCCAAGTCAGCTTTGCGAGCTCCTACGAGCAGTACTTC. Its translation is CASSQVSFASSYEQYF.

V gene TRBV29-1 combines with J gene TRBJ2-5; D may be TRBD1 (7 bases). V was shortened by 7 bases and J by 2 bases, with 17 bases between the two germline ends. CDR3 length equals 14 residues. Germline lookup yields CDR1 SQVTM and CDR2 ANQGSEA. The CDR3 DNA is TGCAGCGGCACGCCGACAGGGAGGCAAGAGACCCAGTACTTC. Its translation is CSGTPTGRQETQYF.

This clonotype was observed a handful of times. The chain joins TRBV19 to TRBJ2-5, with unresolved D. V lost 5 bases, J lost 0 bases, and 7 bases lay in between. The CDR3 has 13 amino acids. The germline V gene encodes CDR1 LNHDA and CDR2 SQIVND (reference sequence). The chain's CDR3 is CASSRGYQETQYF. The CDR3 DNA reads as TGTGCCAGTAGTCGTGGGTACCAAGAGACCCAGTACTTC.

At least ten counts were recorded for this clonotype. The chain couples TRBV11-2 to TRBJ2-3; tentatively, D is TRBD2 (5 bases). The CDR3 spans 13 residues. V shed 1 base and J shed 6 bases, with 8 bases lying between them. The germline gives CDR1 SGHAT, CDR2 FQNNGV. This CDR3 is CASSLVSGDTQYF. The CDR3 nucleotides read TGTGCCAGCAGCTTAGTTTCGGGGGATACGCAGTATTTT.

The table lists this clonotype with a few counts. The V gene is TRBV19, the J gene TRBJ1-5; D ambiguous. Trimming took 4 bases from V and 5 from J, leaving 15 bases between them. This CDR3 is built from 15 residues. The germline V gene encodes CDR1 LNHDA and CDR2 SQIVND (reference sequence). The CDR3 coding sequence is TGTGCCAGTAGTAGTATCGGGGTGCGCCATCAGCCCCAGCATTTT. It yields the protein CASSSIGVRHQPQHF.

The V and J genes are TRBV18 and TRBJ2-3; D is uncertain. Trimming removed 1 base from V and 0 bases from J, with 2 bases in between. CDR3 length equals 13 residues. The germline V gene encodes CDR1 KGHSH and CDR2 LQKENI. For the CDR3, the DNA is TGTGCCAGCTCACCACAGAGCACAGATACGCAGTATTTT. This sequence encodes CASSPQSTDTQYF.

This clonotype has at least ten counts. The CDR3 is CASSLAKGADYGYTF. The CDR3 nucleotides are TGTGCCAGCAGCTTAGCGAAGGGGGCGGACTATGGCTACACCTTC. The chain combines TRBV7-9 with TRBJ1-2, with 7 nucleotides matching TRBD1. Germline values: CDR1 SEHNR, CDR2 FQNEAQ (reference sequence). V dropped 0 bases and J dropped 3; count of bases not matched to a gene: 4. The CDR3 runs 15 residues.

This clonotype was seen at least ten times. The J gene is TRBJ2-2, the V gene TRBV27, with a possible D match to TRBD1 (6 bases). The CDR3 contains 13 residues. Trimming cost V 8 bases and J 3 bases, with 10 bases left between them. Germline-derived CDR1 and CDR2 are MNHEY and SMNVEV (reference sequence). CDR3 loop: CASEKGDTGELFF. CDR3 DNA: TGTGCCAGCGAAAAGGGGGACACCGGGGAGCTGTTTTTT.

About this clonotype: The junction does not match germline at one end; this may be a read error. This chain connects TRBV11-2 to TRBJ2-1, with D perhaps TRBD1 or TRBD2 (5 bases each). The CDR3 is made up of 11 amino acids. Germline CDR1 is SGHAT and CDR2 is FQNNGV. The CDR3 loop is CASSLEGVFVF. The CDR3 DNA follows: TGTGCCAGCAGCTTAGAGGGGGTATTCGTCTTC.

This clonotype appeared a few times. The chain joins TRBV6-1 to TRBJ2-3; TRBD2 is a possible D gene (6 bases). The CDR3 has 13 residues. The V gene lost 4 bases and the J gene lost 6 bases, with 11 bases spanning the gap. Germline-derived CDR1 and CDR2 are MNHNS and SASEGT. In DNA, the CDR3 is TGTGCCAGCAGTGTAACGGGAGTGGATACGCAGTATTTT. Translation: CASSVTGVDTQYF.

This clonotype was counted between two and nine times. This chain uses TRBV11-3 with TRBJ2-7; no clear D gene. This CDR3 spans 12 amino acids. The germline CDR1 and CDR2 sequences are SGHNT and YENEEA. With 2 bases removed from V and 2 bases from J, the gap between germline ends came to 4 bases. The CDR3 loop is CASSLPAYEQYF. As DNA, the CDR3 is TGTGCCAGCAGCTTACCGGCCTACGAGCAGTACTTC.

This clonotype has at least ten counts. V and J are TRBV28 and TRBJ2-3; D is undetermined. The CDR3 contains 16 residues. Trimming stripped 3 bases from V and 0 bases from J, with 13 bases between. Germline lookup yields CDR1 MDHEN and CDR2 SYDVKM. The CDR3 DNA reads TGTGCCAGCAGTTTCAGCCAGCCGGGTAGCACAGATACGCAGTATTTT. This sequence encodes CASSFSQPGSTDTQYF.

This clonotype was seen only a few times. V is TRBV20-1 and J is TRBJ2-3; D may be TRBD2 (5 bases). This CDR3 is built from 16 residues. V was cut by 3 bases and J by 0 bases, with 16 bases left in between. Germline CDR1 reads DFQATT; CDR2 reads SNEGSKA (reference sequence). CDR3 sequence reads: CSASTGAGVSTDTQYF. The CDR3 DNA sequence: TGCAGTGCTAGTACTGGTGCCGGGGTAAGCACAGATACGCAGTATTTT.

This clonotype was seen more than once but under ten times. This sequence joins TRBV9 and TRBJ2-5, with TRBD2 as a possible D gene (5 bases). Per germline, CDR1 SGDLS and CDR2 YYNGEE. The CDR3 consists of 15 residues. Trimming left V 0 bases short and J 1 base short, with 10 bases between. The CDR3 region is CASSVGSSGQETQYF. The CDR3 nucleotides read TGTGCCAGCAGCGTAGGATCGAGCGGCCAAGAGACCCAGTACTTC.

This clonotype was counted at least ten times. This chain links TRBV9 with TRBJ2-2; D possibly uses TRBD1 or TRBD2 (5 bases each). The CDR3 length is 14 residues. Trimming left V 1 base short and J 7 bases short, with 11 bases between. Germline V gene data show CDR1 as SGDLS and CDR2 as YYNGEE. Here the CDR3 reads CASSVRGASGELFF. The CDR3 DNA sequence: TGTGCCAGCAGCGTAAGAGGGGCAAGCGGGGAGCTGTTTTTT.

At least ten counts were recorded for this clonotype. CDR3 nucleotides: TGTGCCAGCAGCGTAGAAGGCCCAGACGAGCAGTACTTC. Encoded protein: CASSVEGPDEQYF. The chain is built from TRBV9 and TRBJ2-7, with no clear D. CDR1 is SGDLS, CDR2 YYNGEE, per germline. V was trimmed by 0 bases and J by 5 bases, leaving 9 bases between them. CDR3 length: 13 amino acids.

At least ten counts were recorded for this clonotype. The V gene is TRBV6-6, the J gene TRBJ2-3; the D gene could be TRBD1 or TRBD2 (5 bases each). The CDR3 runs to 18 residues. Trimming cost V 8 bases and J 1 base, with 25 bases left between them. Germline CDR1 and CDR2: MNHNY and SVGAGI (reference sequence). CDR3 sequence (DNA): TGTGCCAGCGGCCAGGGACGGCCATACCCAATACGCACAGATACGCAGTATTTT. As protein: CASGQGRPYPIRTDTQYF.

This clonotype appeared many times. The J gene is TRBJ2-5, the V gene TRBV20-1; 9 bases line up with TRBD2. V lost 3 bases and J lost 3; bases outside the gene matches: 8. In germline, CDR1 is DFQATT, CDR2 SNEGSKA (reference sequence). The CDR3 runs 15 residues. The CDR3 loop is CSASLLGLAKETQYF. DNA for the CDR3: TGCAGTGCTAGTCTCCTCGGACTAGCGAAAGAGACCCAGTACTTC.

This clonotype was counted at least ten times. The CDR3 sequence is CASSLDYTGELFF. The CDR3 bases are TGTGCCAGCAGCTTAGACTACACCGGGGAGCTGTTTTTT. The V and J genes are TRBV11-2 and TRBJ2-2; D is uncertain. CDR3 length: 13 residues. Germline CDR1 is SGHAT and CDR2 is FQNNGV. Trimming left V 0 bases short and J 3 bases short, with 2 bases between.

There are many counts of this clonotype. The gene calls are TRBV6-1 and TRBJ1-2; TRBD1 matches 9 bases. CDR3 length equals 16 residues. Germline loops: CDR1 MNHNS, CDR2 SASEGT. After removal of 0 bases from V and 4 bases from J, the junction contained 6 bases not matched to a gene. CDR3 bases: TGTGCCAGCAGTGAAGCTCTTAGGACAGGGGCCTATGGCTACACCTTC. Translating it yields CASSEALRTGAYGYTF.

This clonotype was seen at least ten times. The chain links TRBV6-1 to TRBJ2-7, with D maybe TRBD1 (7 bases). With 6 bases removed from V and 1 base from J, the gap between germline ends came to 16 bases. This CDR3 region has 15 residues. Germline assignment: CDR1 MNHNS and CDR2 SASEGT. CDR3 in DNA: TGTGCCAGCAGCGTCGTCAGGGGGGAATCCTACGAGCAGTACGTC. The encoded protein is CASSVVRGESYEQYV.

This clonotype was counted many times. The chain is built from TRBV29-1 and TRBJ2-7; 8 nucleotides match TRBD2. The J segment lost 0 bases and the V segment lost 2 bases, leaving 12 bases of the junction unmatched. This CDR3 is 17 amino acids long. Germline V gives CDR1 SQVTM, CDR2 ANQGSEA. The CDR3 DNA reads as TGCAGCGTTGAATTAACTAGCGGAGGGTTTAGCTCCTACGAGCAGTACTTC. Encoded protein: CSVELTSGGFSSYEQYF.

This clonotype was counted only a few times. The J gene is TRBJ2-3, the V gene TRBV14, with D unclear. Germline V gives CDR1 SGHDN, CDR2 FVKESK. V was shortened by 4 bases and J by 3 bases, with 8 bases between the two germline ends. The CDR3 runs 13 residues. CDR3: CASSPLGTDTQYF. CDR3 sequence (DNA): TGTGCCAGCAGCCCTCTCGGTACAGATACGCAGTATTTT.

V gene TRBV20-1 combines with J gene TRBJ2-1; either TRBD1 or TRBD2 may fit D (5 bases each). Germline V gene sequence: CDR1 DFQATT, CDR2 SNEGSKA (reference sequence). The V gene lost 3 bases and the J gene lost 7 bases, with 19 bases spanning the gap. The CDR3 consists of 15 residues. CDR3 protein: CSASRSGRTRNEQFF. The DNA of the CDR3 is TGCAGTGCTAGTAGGAGCGGTCGGACACGGAATGAGCAGTTCTTC.

This clonotype was found a few times. The chain joins TRBV10-3 to TRBJ2-5, with 7 nucleotides matching TRBD1. The CDR3 runs 16 residues. Germline lookup yields CDR1 ENHRY and CDR2 SYGVKD. The J segment lost 2 bases and the V segment lost 6 bases, leaving 12 bases of the junction unmatched. The CDR3 protein is CAISFTGVVGQETQYF. In DNA form, the CDR3 reads TGTGCCATCAGCTTCACAGGGGTGGTAGGGCAAGAGACCCAGTACTTC.

This clonotype was counted a few times. The chain is built from TRBV28 and TRBJ2-3, with a tentative D call TRBD1 (5 bases). Germline V gene data show CDR1 as MDHEN and CDR2 as SYDVKM. The CDR3 has 16 residues. Trimming pared 2 bases from V and 0 bases from J, leaving 12 bases between. For the CDR3, the DNA is TGTGCCAGCAGTTTAGAGGTGGGGCAAAGCACAGATACGCAGTATTTT. Translating gives CASSLEVGQSTDTQYF.

The table lists this clonotype with many counts. The chain links TRBV28 to TRBJ2-3; possible D gene TRBD1, 5 bases. Germline lookup yields CDR1 MDHEN and CDR2 SYDVKM. This CDR3 comprises 15 residues. The V gene lost 3 bases and the J gene lost 0 bases, with 10 bases spanning the gap. The CDR3: CASSFLQESTDTQYF. In DNA, the CDR3 is TGTGCCAGCAGTTTTCTACAGGAGAGCACAGATACGCAGTATTTT.

This clonotype was picked up a small number of times. The chain is built from TRBV6-5 and TRBJ1-2, with D possibly being TRBD1 (5 bases). Germline CDR1 and CDR2: MNHEY and SVGAGI. Trimming stripped 0 bases from V and 8 bases from J, with 10 bases between. This CDR3 is built from 13 residues. The CDR3 region is CASSYSSGLGYTF. CDR3 DNA: TGTGCCAGCAGTTACTCCTCAGGGTTAGGCTACACCTTC.

This clonotype was observed at least ten times. The chain recombines TRBV3-1 with TRBJ2-7, with 15 bases identical to TRBD2. V lost 3 bases and J lost 0; bases outside the gene matches: 9. This CDR3 has 19 residues. In germline, CDR1 is LGHDT, CDR2 YNNKEL (reference sequence). The CDR3 DNA reads as TGTGCCAGCAGCCATAGCGGGACTAGCGGGAGGAGCCCCTCCTACGAGCAGTACTTC. Residues: CASSHSGTSGRSPSYEQYF.

This clonotype was counted only a few times. The chain joins TRBV3-1 to TRBJ2-5; D remains unclear. Trimming stripped 2 bases from V and 5 bases from J, with 9 bases between. Germline values: CDR1 LGHDT, CDR2 YNNKEL (reference sequence). The CDR3 has 13 residues. The CDR3 DNA follows: TGTGCCAGCAGCCAACTAGGGAAGGAGACCCAGTACTTC. Protein product: CASSQLGKETQYF.

This clonotype has a handful of counts. The chain has TRBV7-2 and TRBJ1-1; D gene ambiguous. Germline assignment: CDR1 SGHTA and CDR2 FQGNSA. This CDR3 has 14 residues. Trimming left V 5 bases short and J 0 bases short, with 10 bases between. The CDR3 loop reads CASSPFAVNTEAFF. DNA for the CDR3: TGTGCCAGCAGCCCCTTCGCCGTGAACACTGAAGCTTTCTTT.